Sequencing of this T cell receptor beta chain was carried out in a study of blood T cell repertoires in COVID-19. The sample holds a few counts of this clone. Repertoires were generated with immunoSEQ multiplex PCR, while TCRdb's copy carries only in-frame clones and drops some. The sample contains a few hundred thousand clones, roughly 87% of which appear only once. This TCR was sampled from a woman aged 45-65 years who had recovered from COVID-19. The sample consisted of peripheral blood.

For the CDR3, the DNA is TGTGCCAGCAGTTACCTGACAGGGGGTTTTGAAAAACTGTTTTTT. Protein: CASSYLTGGFEKLFF. V is TRBV6-6 and J is TRBJ1-4; 9 nucleotides match TRBD1. CDR3 length: 15 residues. Germline assignment: CDR1 MNHNY and CDR2 SVGAGI (reference sequence). After removal of 2 bases from V and 7 bases from J, the junction contained 5 bases not matched to a gene.